Following are 6 T cell receptor beta chains from one sample sequenced in a study of shared clonotypes between healthy human individuals (dated by TCRdb to 2018 to 2020). Library generation was performed with the immunoSEQ multiplex PCR assay. What TCRdb holds here is the immuneACCESS table cut down to in-frame rearrangements. Part of the clones is not present; checked against another copy, under half of the missing clones reflect an unresolved V gene, and the others are unexplained. The sample table contains 2 million to 2.5 million clones; only one count was recorded for roughly 93% of them. Of the sample, 0.39% is held by the ten largest clones. The sequencing input was naive CD4+ T cells from PBMCs. Sample cell subset or site, as interpreted from the label and publication: CD45RA+ positively selected. The origin of the receptors is a man aged 18-30 years in good health. Some clones in this sample may be carry-over from other donors' samples.

The chain employs TRBV10-2 and TRBJ2-7; a weak D match, TRBD2 (6 bases). Germline V gene data show CDR1 as WSHSY and CDR2 as SAAADI. The V and J ends lost 3 bases and 3 bases respectively, with 21 bases between them. The CDR3 is 17 amino acids. CDR3 sequence reads: CASSEYLGGPEHYEQYF. The CDR3 nucleotides read TGCGCCAGCAGTGAATATCTAGGAGGGCCGGAACACTACGAGCAGTACTTC.

Remarks on this clone: Other DNA sequences in this specimen translate into the identical CDR3. The rearrangement joins TRBV25-1 to TRBJ1-2; perhaps TRBD1 as D (5 bases). The CDR3 loop spans 12 amino acids. V was shortened by 2 bases and J by 4 bases, with 5 bases between the two germline ends. Germline V gene lookup returns CDR1 MGHDK and CDR2 SYGVNS. This CDR3 reads CASSERGYGYTF. In DNA, the CDR3 is TGTGCCAGCAGTGAAAGGGGCTATGGCTACACCTTC.

With respect to this clone: The same CDR3 arises from other DNA sequences in this sample as well. CDR3 bases: TGTGCCAGCTCACAGGGCAGAAGAACCTACGAGCAGTACTTC. Protein sequence: CASSQGRRTYEQYF. This sequence joins TRBV18 and TRBJ2-7; D gene ambiguous. The CDR3 has 14 residues. V gave up 4 bases and J gave up 2 bases, with 12 bases separating them. Germline CDR1 and CDR2: KGHSH and LQKENI. The complete variable domain, with remaining parts taken from reference TRBV18 and TRBJ2-7, reads NAGVMQNPRHLVRRRGQEARLRCSPMKGHSHVYWYRQLPEEGLKFMVYLQKENIIDESGMPKERFSAEFPKEGPSILRIQQVVRGDSAAYFCASSQGRRTYEQYFGPGTRLTVT.

The genes are TRBV7-9 and TRBJ1-4, with 8 bases aligning to TRBD1. Unmatched junction bases numbered 6, after V lost 1 base and J lost 8 bases. This CDR3 comprises 15 residues. Germline V gene lookup returns CDR1 SEHNR and CDR2 FQNEAQ (reference sequence). The CDR3 loop reads CASSLDGTGDEKLFF. For the CDR3, the DNA is TGTGCCAGCAGCTTAGACGGGACAGGAGACGAAAAACTGTTTTTT.

This rearrangement joins TRBV29-1 to TRBJ2-1, with D possibly TRBD2 on 5 matching bases. V lost 1 base, J lost 2 bases, and 12 bases lay in between. The germline CDR1 and CDR2 sequences are SQVTM and ANQGSEA. This CDR3 is 15 amino acids long. The CDR3 here is CSVEGFAGTYNEQFF. CDR3 sequence (DNA): TGCAGCGTTGAAGGTTTTGCGGGCACCTACAATGAGCAGTTCTTC.

The chain is built from TRBV7-2 and TRBJ2-3; D remains ambiguous. The germline V gene encodes CDR1 SGHTA and CDR2 FQGNSA. This CDR3 region has 15 residues. V gave up 1 base and J gave up 3 bases, with 11 bases separating them. CDR3 protein: CASSLDGGKTDTQYF. The CDR3 DNA is TGTGCCAGCAGCTTAGATGGCGGCAAAACAGATACGCAGTATTTT.